This TCR beta chain came from a study of T cell clonality in common variable immunodeficiency (dated by TCRdb to 2013 to 2016). CVID samples and control samples contributed equivalent amounts of genomic DNA as sequencing input. For every sample, a 60 bp segment covering the rearranged TCRbeta CDR3 region was amplified and then sequenced. The immunoSEQ assay, a bias-corrected multiplex PCR with high-throughput sequencing, was employed for TCRbeta amplification. Under the source paper's analysis protocol: Every unique nucleotide sequence counted as a clone and was annotated with V, D and J genes, copy number and frequency. Sequences were labeled productive if in frame, and non-productive if out of frame or containing stop codons. Clonality was calculated from Shannon's entropy as previously described. The predicted amino acid sequences of productive clones were used to derive mean CDR3 Kyte-Doolittle hydropathy. Using the R hclust function, scaled V gene usage was clustered hierarchically with Manhattan distance and complete linkage. Sharing of clones by CDR3 amino acid sequence was evaluated by resampling 12 repertoires per group over 100 rounds. The repertoires were screened for around 70 published EBV-specific TCRbeta sequences and around 240 published CMV-specific TCRbeta sequences. Analysis left out a couple of CVID samples that produced under 10,000 sequences, so 45 or so CVID repertoires remained. The source is immuneACCESS, and TCRdb retained only in-frame sequences with V and J called. Part of the clones is not carried over; for the studies checked, unresolved V genes explain less than half of this, and the remainder is unexplained. Clonal size and the V and J genes are those of that table, whereas D and trimming came from the DNA. The table for this sample lists some 22,000 clones, none of them counted only once. Approximately 8.9% of the sample goes to the ten largest clones.

What the work shows at the level of the full study, not this receptor alone: Increased TCRbeta clonality was found in CVID subjects compared with healthy controls (t-test p = 0.018), with the increase being most characteristic of about a third of subjects. CVID TCRbeta sequences reportedly showed fewer deletions and N-nucleotide insertions and lacked highly modified clones with 13 or more V deletions. CVID subjects shared fewer TCRbeta clones with each other than healthy controls did (p < 0.0001). Even though DNA input was the same, control samples had an average of approximately 82,000 unique sequences each, compared with 30,000 to 40,000 in CVID samples. Patient heterogeneity within the CVID cohort put limits on correlating repertoire features with clinical complications. The authors noted that sequencing repertoires of T cell subpopulations would be needed to clarify what caused the increased clonality in CVID.

CVID was diagnosed by standard criteria: serum IgG, IgA and/or IgM reduced below normal range, plus specific antibody deficiency. The CVID group comprised 40 to 45 subjects, around 15 female and about 29 male, aged 9 to 64 years with a mean age of around 40. Most CVID patients and most healthy controls were of Caucasian heritage. All CVID subjects had received replacement immunoglobulin therapy for at least one year at the time of study participation. At blood collection, none of the CVID subjects was ill or on immunomodulatory or immunosuppressive medication. From each donor, roughly 4.5 to 8.5 ml of heparinized peripheral whole blood was collected. Genomic DNA from adults with common variable immune deficiency (CVID) and from healthy adult controls was the source for sequencing TCRbeta CDR3 repertoires. Diluted blood was subjected to density centrifugation over Hypaque 1077 or Ficoll-Paque for isolation of peripheral blood mononuclear cells. Genomic DNA was obtained from unsorted mononuclear cells through either Qiagen column purification or a centrifugation-based method.

The germline V gene (reference sequence) yields LNHDA for CDR1 and SQIVND for CDR2. The CDR3 covers 17 residues, taking in both the cysteine and the phenylalanine. The DNA has 42 bases, all within the CDR3, and is read from base 1. Compared with germline, V lacks 0 bases and J lacks 0 bases; bases without a gene match: 5. This clone is medium-sized (0.01 to 0.1%). Its antigen has not been determined. The observed sequence ends 3 residues before the CDR3 terminus, with the missing tail filled in from the germline J gene. The rearrangement combines TRBV19 with TRBJ1-1; TRBD1 agrees with 9 junctional bases. Material: peripheral blood mononuclear cells. The sequence came from a human donor with common variable immunodeficiency. Partial CDR3 DNA: TGTGCCAGTAGTATAGATCGCACAGGGGGCATGAACACTGAA. Its product reads: CASSIDRTGGMNTE. The full CDR3 is CASSIDRTGGMNTEAFF.